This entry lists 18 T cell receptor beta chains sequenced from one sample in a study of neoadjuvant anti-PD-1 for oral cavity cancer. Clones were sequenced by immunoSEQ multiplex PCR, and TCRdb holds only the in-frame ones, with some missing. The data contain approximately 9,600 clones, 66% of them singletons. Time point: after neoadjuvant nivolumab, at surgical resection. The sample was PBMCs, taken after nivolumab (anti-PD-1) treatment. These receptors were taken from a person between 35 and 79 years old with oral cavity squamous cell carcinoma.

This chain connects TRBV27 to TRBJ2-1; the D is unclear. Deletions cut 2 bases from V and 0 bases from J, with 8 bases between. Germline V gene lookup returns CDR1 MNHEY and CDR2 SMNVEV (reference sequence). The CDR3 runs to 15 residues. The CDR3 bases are TGTGCCAGCAGTTTAGATCTTAGCTCCTACAATGAGCAGTTCTTC. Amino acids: CASSLDLSSYNEQFF.

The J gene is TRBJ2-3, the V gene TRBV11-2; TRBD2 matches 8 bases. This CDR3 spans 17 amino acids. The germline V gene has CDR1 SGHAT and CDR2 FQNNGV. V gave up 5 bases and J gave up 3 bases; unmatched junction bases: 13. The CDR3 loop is CASSPGLGREATDTQYF. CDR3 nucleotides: TGTGCCAGCAGCCCCGGACTCGGGCGGGAGGCGACAGATACGCAGTATTTT.

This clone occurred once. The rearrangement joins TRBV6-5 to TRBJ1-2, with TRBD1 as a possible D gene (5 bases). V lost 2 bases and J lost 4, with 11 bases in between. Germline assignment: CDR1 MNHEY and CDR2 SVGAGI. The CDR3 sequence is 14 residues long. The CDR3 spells CASSYMGLAYGYTF. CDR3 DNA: TGTGCCAGCAGTTACATGGGGCTGGCCTATGGCTACACCTTC.

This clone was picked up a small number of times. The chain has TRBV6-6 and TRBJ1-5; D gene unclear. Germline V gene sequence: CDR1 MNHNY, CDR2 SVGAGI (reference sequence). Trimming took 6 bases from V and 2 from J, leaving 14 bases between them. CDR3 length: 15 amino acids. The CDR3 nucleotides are TGTGCCAGCAGCCGCCCACCGGACGGCAATCAGCCCCAGCATTTT. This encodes CASSRPPDGNQPQHF.

The CDR3 sequence is CASSHRQGSTGELFF. In DNA, the CDR3 is TGTGCCAGCAGCCACCGACAGGGAAGTACCGGGGAGCTGTTTTTT. The V and J genes are TRBV14 and TRBJ2-2, with 7 bases identical to TRBD1. The CDR3 is 15 amino acids. The V gene's germline CDR1 is SGHDN and CDR2 FVKESK. V shed 3 bases, J shed 5 bases, and the junction held 6 bases outside the gene matches. The entire variable domain, with the rest obtained from reference TRBV14 and TRBJ2-2, is as follows: EAGVTQFPSHSVIEKGQTVTLRCDPISGHDNLYWYRRVMGKEIKFLLHFVKESKQDESGMPNNRFLAERTGGTYSTLKVQPAELEDSGVYFCASSHRQGSTGELFFGEGSRLTVL.

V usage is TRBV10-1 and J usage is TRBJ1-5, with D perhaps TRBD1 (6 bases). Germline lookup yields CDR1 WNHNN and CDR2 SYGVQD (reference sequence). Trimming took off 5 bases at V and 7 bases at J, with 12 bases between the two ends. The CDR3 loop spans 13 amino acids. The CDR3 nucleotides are TGCGCCAGCAGTACAGGGATAGAGCAGCCCCAGCATTTT. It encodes CASSTGIEQPQHF.

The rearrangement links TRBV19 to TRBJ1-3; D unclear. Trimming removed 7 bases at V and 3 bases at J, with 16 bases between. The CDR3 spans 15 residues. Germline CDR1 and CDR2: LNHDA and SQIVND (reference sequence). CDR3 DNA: TGTGCCAGTACCCTGGGGAGGGCGGATGGAAACACCATATATTTT. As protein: CASTLGRADGNTIYF.

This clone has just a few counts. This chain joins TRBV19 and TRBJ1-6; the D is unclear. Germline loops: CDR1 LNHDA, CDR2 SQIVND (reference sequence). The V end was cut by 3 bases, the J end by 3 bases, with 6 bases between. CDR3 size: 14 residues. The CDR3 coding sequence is TGTGCCAGTAGTATGGGCAACTATAATTCACCCCTCCACTTT. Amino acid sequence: CASSMGNYNSPLHF.

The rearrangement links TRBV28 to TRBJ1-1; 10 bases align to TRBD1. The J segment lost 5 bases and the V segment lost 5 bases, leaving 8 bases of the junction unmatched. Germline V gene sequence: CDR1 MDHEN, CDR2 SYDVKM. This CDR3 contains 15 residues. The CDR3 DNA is TGTGCCAGCAGTCTGCCCGGGACAGGGGAGACTGAAGCTTTCTTT. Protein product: CASSLPGTGETEAFF. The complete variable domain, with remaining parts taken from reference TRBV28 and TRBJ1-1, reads DVKVTQSSRYLVKRTGEKVFLECVQDMDHENMFWYRQDPGLGLRLIYFSYDVKMKEKGDIPEGYSVSREKKERFSLILESASTNQTSMYLCASSLPGTGETEAFFGQGTRLTVV.

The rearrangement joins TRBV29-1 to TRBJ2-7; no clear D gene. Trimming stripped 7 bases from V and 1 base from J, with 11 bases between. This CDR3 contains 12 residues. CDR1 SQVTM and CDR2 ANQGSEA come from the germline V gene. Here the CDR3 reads CSAATDSYEQYF. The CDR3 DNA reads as TGCAGCGCCGCCACTGATTCCTACGAGCAGTACTTC.

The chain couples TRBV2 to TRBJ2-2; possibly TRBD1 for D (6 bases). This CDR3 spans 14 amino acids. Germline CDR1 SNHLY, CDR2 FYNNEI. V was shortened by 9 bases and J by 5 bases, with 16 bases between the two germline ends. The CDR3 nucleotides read TGTGCCAGTAAATTAACAGGGTCTACCGGGGAGCTGTTTTTT. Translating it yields CASKLTGSTGELFF. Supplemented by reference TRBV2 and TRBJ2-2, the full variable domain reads EPEVTQTPSHQVTQMGQEVILRCVPISNHLYFYWYRQILGQKVEFLVSFYNNEISEKSEIFDDQFSVERPDGSNFTLKIRSTKLEDSAMYFCASKLTGSTGELFFGEGSRLTVL.

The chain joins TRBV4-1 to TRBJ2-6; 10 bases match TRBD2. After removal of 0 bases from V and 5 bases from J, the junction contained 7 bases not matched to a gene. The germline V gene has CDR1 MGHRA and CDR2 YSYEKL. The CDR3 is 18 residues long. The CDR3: CASSQELAGTTRANVLTF. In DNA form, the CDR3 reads TGCGCCAGCAGCCAAGAACTAGCGGGGACCACAAGGGCCAACGTCCTGACTTTC.

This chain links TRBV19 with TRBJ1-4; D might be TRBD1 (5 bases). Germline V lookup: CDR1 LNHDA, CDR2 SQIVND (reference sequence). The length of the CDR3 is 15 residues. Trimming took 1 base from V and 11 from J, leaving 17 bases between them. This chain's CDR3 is CASSIGGISVEKLFF. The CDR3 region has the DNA TGTGCCAGTAGTATAGGGGGCATCAGCGTAGAGAAACTGTTTTTT.

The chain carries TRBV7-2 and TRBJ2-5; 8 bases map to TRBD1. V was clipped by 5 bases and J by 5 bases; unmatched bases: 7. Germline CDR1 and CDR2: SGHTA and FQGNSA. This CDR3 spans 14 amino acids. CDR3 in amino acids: CASSRDRGQETQYF. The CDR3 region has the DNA TGTGCCAGCAGCCGCGACAGGGGTCAGGAGACCCAGTACTTC.

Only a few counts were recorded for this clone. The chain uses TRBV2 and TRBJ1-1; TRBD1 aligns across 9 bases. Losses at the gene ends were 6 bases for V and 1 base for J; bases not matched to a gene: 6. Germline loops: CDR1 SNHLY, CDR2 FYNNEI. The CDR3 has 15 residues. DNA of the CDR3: TGTGCCAGCAGATCATGGGACAGGGAGAACACTGAAGCTTTCTTT. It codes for CASRSWDRENTEAFF.

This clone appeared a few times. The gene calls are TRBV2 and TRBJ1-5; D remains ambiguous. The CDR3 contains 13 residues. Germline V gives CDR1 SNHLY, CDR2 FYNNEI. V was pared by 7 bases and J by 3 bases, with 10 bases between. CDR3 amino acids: CASTRMYNQPQHF. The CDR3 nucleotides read TGTGCCAGCACGAGGATGTACAATCAGCCCCAGCATTTT.

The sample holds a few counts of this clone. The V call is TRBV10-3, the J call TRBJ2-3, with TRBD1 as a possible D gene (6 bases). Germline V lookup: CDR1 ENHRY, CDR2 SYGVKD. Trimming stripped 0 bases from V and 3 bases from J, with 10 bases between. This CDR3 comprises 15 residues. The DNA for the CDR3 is TGTGCCATCAGTGAGTCCGGCAGGGGAACAGATACGCAGTATTTT. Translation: CAISESGRGTDTQYF.

The CDR3 nucleotides are TGTGCCACATTCACAGGGGGCGTTTCCTATGGCTACACCTTC. This encodes CATFTGGVSYGYTF. The genes are TRBV28 and TRBJ1-2; TRBD1 aligns across 9 bases. CDR3 length: 14 amino acids. V lost 10 bases and J lost 4; bases outside the gene matches: 10. The germline V gene has CDR1 MDHEN and CDR2 SYDVKM.